The 30 T cell receptor beta chains given below trace back to one sample, sequenced in a study of cytomegalovirus exposure and HLA in healthy donors. The study ran its PCR with 60 Vbeta and 13 Jbeta primers. The assay was immunoSEQ multiplex PCR, and TCRdb's table has in-frame clones only and misses some. The sample lists approximately 190,000 clones, about 70% occurring once. The specimen sequenced was PBMCs. These receptors all stem from a man in his forties or fifties in good health and CMV-seropositive.

The J gene is TRBJ2-5, the V gene TRBV6-6, with 14 bases lining up with TRBD2. The CDR3 is 16 residues long. The V and J ends lost 1 base and 4 bases, in that order; junction bases with no gene match: 2. The germline V gene encodes CDR1 MNHNY and CDR2 SVGAGI (reference sequence). The CDR3 here is CASSYWTSGGSETQYF. The CDR3 region has the DNA TGTGCCAGCAGTTACTGGACTAGCGGGGGGTCAGAGACCCAGTACTTC.

The gene calls are TRBV7-8 and TRBJ1-5; no clear D. The V gene lost 1 base and the J gene lost 6 bases, with 10 bases spanning the gap. The germline V gene encodes CDR1 SGHVS and CDR2 FQNEAQ. The CDR3 loop spans 14 amino acids. CDR3 sequence (DNA): TGTGCCAGCAGCTTAGTAGCGGGTGGTCAGCCCCAGCATTTT. Translation: CASSLVAGGQPQHF. The whole variable domain, filled in from reference TRBV7-8 and TRBJ1-5, reads GAGVSQSPRYKVAKRGQDVALRCDPISGHVSLFWYQQALGQGPEFLTYFQNEAQLDKSGLPSDRFFAERPEGSVSTLKIQRTQQEDSAVYLCASSLVAGGQPQHFGDGTRLSIL.

In DNA form, the CDR3 reads TGTGCCAGCAGTCCCAGGGGAGGGAGCTCCTACGAGCAGTACTTC. Its protein product is CASSPRGGSSYEQYF. The chain has TRBV27 and TRBJ2-7, with TRBD2 as a possible D gene (7 bases). CDR3 size: 15 residues. The germline CDR1 and CDR2 sequences are MNHEY and SMNVEV (reference sequence). V was pared by 5 bases and J by 0 bases, with 14 bases between.

The V and J genes are TRBV18 and TRBJ1-3, with TRBD1 identical over 9 bases. This CDR3 spans 17 amino acids. The junction had 8 bases not matched to a gene; V was cut back by 3 bases and J by 2 bases. CDR1 and CDR2 from the germline V gene are KGHSH and LQKENI. The CDR3 coding sequence is TGTGCCAGCTCACCGTCCGGGACAGGGAAGGCTGGAAACACCATATATTTT. Protein sequence: CASSPSGTGKAGNTIYF.

The chain has TRBV6-1 and TRBJ2-2; D is perhaps TRBD1 (5 bases). Trimming left V 5 bases short and J 3 bases short, with 10 bases between. This CDR3 is built from 14 residues. Germline CDR1 is MNHNS and CDR2 is SASEGT. CDR3 nucleotide sequence: TGTGCCAGCAGTACCACCAGGGACACCGGGGAGCTGTTTTTT. Protein product: CASSTTRDTGELFF.

The chain uses TRBV5-4 and TRBJ2-1, with 13 bases fitting TRBD2. The V and J ends lost 0 bases and 14 bases, in that order; junction bases with no gene match: 8. This CDR3 is built from 15 residues. Germline values: CDR1 SGHNT, CDR2 YYREEE (reference sequence). This CDR3 is CASSLELAGGREEFF. In DNA form, the CDR3 reads TGTGCCAGCAGCTTGGAACTAGCGGGGGGGCGGGAGGAGTTCTTC.

In its sample, this clone was seen a few times. The chain joins TRBV18 to TRBJ2-2; a weak D match, TRBD2 (5 bases). In germline, CDR1 is KGHSH, CDR2 LQKENI. V shed 5 bases and J shed 2 bases, with 15 bases lying between them. CDR3 length equals 16 residues. CDR3 amino acids: CASSGFGNPNTGELFF. Written as DNA, the CDR3 is TGTGCCAGCTCAGGGTTCGGGAACCCTAACACCGGGGAGCTGTTTTTT.

The chain combines TRBV7-2 with TRBJ1-1, with D unresolved. The germline gives CDR1 SGHTA, CDR2 FQGNSA. The CDR3 length is 13 residues. The ends were cut back, 5 bases at V and 3 bases at J, with 10 bases in the middle. In DNA, the CDR3 is TGTGCCAGCAGCCGTGACATGTACACTGAAGCTTTCTTT. Translation: CASSRDMYTEAFF.

V gene TRBV4-1 combines with J gene TRBJ2-2, with 8 nucleotides matching TRBD1. The germline gives CDR1 MGHRA, CDR2 YSYEKL. Losses at the gene ends were 8 bases for V and 1 base for J; bases not matched to a gene: 3. The CDR3 length is 14 residues. The CDR3 region is CASRTGRNTGELFF. The DNA for the CDR3 is TGCGCCAGCCGGACAGGGAGGAACACCGGGGAGCTGTTTTTT.

V is TRBV7-3 and J is TRBJ2-7, with D perhaps TRBD1 (6 bases). The CDR3 totals 14 residues. The V gene's germline CDR1 is SGHTA and CDR2 FQGTGA. Trimming took 2 bases from V and 4 from J, leaving 12 bases between them. The CDR3 loop reads CASSLDTGPYEQYF. As DNA, the CDR3 is TGTGCCAGCAGCTTAGACACAGGGCCTTACGAGCAGTACTTC.

This clone has only a few counts. The V gene is TRBV10-3, the J gene TRBJ2-5; perhaps TRBD2 as D (6 bases). The CDR3 is made up of 13 amino acids. Germline V gene sequence: CDR1 ENHRY, CDR2 SYGVKD. Trimming left V 11 bases short and J 5 bases short, with 18 bases between. The CDR3 DNA is TGTGCCGCCCGTGGTAGGCTAGCGGAGACCCAGTACTTC. Translating gives CAARGRLAETQYF.

This chain joins TRBV7-2 and TRBJ2-7; 7 bases map to TRBD2. The CDR3 consists of 14 residues. V shed 1 base and J 2 bases; nucleotides not matched to a gene: 2. Germline CDR1 is SGHTA and CDR2 is FQGNSA. CDR3 sequence: CASSLERGPYEQYF. CDR3 nucleotides: TGTGCCAGCAGCTTAGAGCGGGGACCCTACGAGCAGTACTTC.

Within the sample, this clone is medium-sized. This chain connects TRBV5-6 to TRBJ2-5; TRBD1 aligns across 7 bases. This CDR3 region has 13 residues. Unmatched junction bases numbered 0, after V lost 1 base and J lost 3 bases. CDR1 is SGHDT, CDR2 YYEEEE, per germline. CDR3: CASSLTGEETQYF. Written as DNA, the CDR3 is TGTGCCAGCAGCTTGACAGGGGAAGAGACCCAGTACTTC.

The chain employs TRBV13 and TRBJ1-2; no clear D gene. The CDR3 runs to 14 residues. V lost 5 bases to trimming and J lost 5 bases, with 15 bases between them. Germline lookup yields CDR1 PRHDT and CDR2 FYEKMQ (reference sequence). The CDR3 nucleotides are TGTGCCAGCAGCCCCCGGTTGATAACTTATGGCTACACCTTC. Its translation is CASSPRLITYGYTF.

This chain uses TRBV6-1 with TRBJ1-1, with D hard to call. Germline CDR1 MNHNS, CDR2 SASEGT. This CDR3 comprises 14 residues. V lost 3 bases and J lost 11, with 19 bases in between. The CDR3 sequence is CASSESGKGLSAFF. The CDR3 DNA reads TGTGCCAGCAGTGAGTCGGGGAAAGGTCTTTCGGCTTTCTTT.

This chain links TRBV29-1 with TRBJ2-2, with TRBD2 identical over 11 bases. Germline V gene data show CDR1 as SQVTM and CDR2 as ANQGSEA. The junction had 14 bases not matched to a gene; V was cut back by 6 bases and J by 2 bases. The CDR3 sequence is 18 residues long. The CDR3 here is CSVGVSGGARLNTGELFF. The CDR3 DNA follows: TGCAGCGTCGGCGTTAGCGGGGGGGCCCGACTCAACACCGGGGAGCTGTTTTTT.

The chain combines TRBV6-4 with TRBJ1-2; TRBD1 matches at 9 bases. Germline loops: CDR1 MRHNA, CDR2 SNTAGT. V lost 7 bases to trimming and J lost 12 bases; unmatched junction nucleotides: 12. This CDR3 region has 13 residues. As DNA, the CDR3 is TGTGCCAGCAACTACCCGGGACAGGGTGGGAACACCTTC. It yields the protein CASNYPGQGGNTF.

Remarks on this clone: One end of the junction does not line up with germline, which may come from a read error. CDR3 nucleotides: TGTTCCAGCAGCTACGTCTCTGGACAGGGGGCGGGTCAGCCCCAGCATTTT. It encodes CSSSYVSGQGAGQPQHF. V and J are TRBV7-9 and TRBJ1-5, with 11 nucleotides matching TRBD1. CDR1 and CDR2 from the germline V gene are SEHNR and FQNEAQ (reference sequence). The CDR3 has 17 residues.

This chain uses TRBV5-1 with TRBJ2-3, with D possibly being TRBD1 (6 bases). The CDR3 spans 15 residues. Germline V gives CDR1 SGHRS, CDR2 YFSETQ. V shed 4 bases and J shed 0 bases, with 12 bases lying between them. This CDR3 reads CASSGGGHSTDTQYF. DNA for the CDR3: TGCGCCAGCAGCGGGGGCGGACACAGCACAGATACGCAGTATTTT.

This chain joins TRBV9 and TRBJ1-3; weak D call: TRBD1 (5 bases). CDR1 is SGDLS, CDR2 YYNGEE, per germline. V was clipped by 10 bases and J by 0 bases, with 11 bases between them. The length of the CDR3 is 13 residues. CDR3 protein: CAGGHLSGNTIYF. CDR3 sequence (DNA): TGTGCCGGCGGACATCTCTCTGGAAACACCATATATTTT.

The chain links TRBV28 to TRBJ1-2; D may be TRBD1 (6 bases). This CDR3 is built from 17 residues. V was shortened by 0 bases and J by 6 bases, with 20 bases between the two germline ends. CDR1 and CDR2 (germline): MDHEN, SYDVKM. The CDR3, as DNA: TGTGCCAGCAGTTTATGGACAGGCCCGGGTAAGGGAAATGGCTACACCTTC. Its translation is CASSLWTGPGKGNGYTF.

This chain uses TRBV5-1 with TRBJ2-5; D not certain. The V end lost 0 bases, the J end lost 2 bases, and 11 bases lay between the germline ends. The CDR3 is 15 amino acids. Germline lookup yields CDR1 SGHRS and CDR2 YFSETQ. Here the CDR3 reads CASSLGAGPQETQYF. Here the CDR3 DNA reads TGCGCCAGCAGCTTGGGTGCAGGTCCTCAAGAGACCCAGTACTTC.

The rearrangement links TRBV11-2 to TRBJ2-5, with a possible D match to TRBD1 (6 bases). The CDR3 extends over 14 amino acids. Germline loops: CDR1 SGHAT, CDR2 FQNNGV. Trimming removed 8 bases at V and 5 bases at J, with 18 bases between. CDR3 region: CASGPGDVWETQYF. In DNA, the CDR3 is TGTGCCAGCGGTCCAGGGGATGTTTGGGAGACCCAGTACTTC.

The chain has TRBV18 and TRBJ2-7; D unresolved. Trimming left V 4 bases short and J 3 bases short, with 7 bases between. The CDR3 has 12 residues. Germline CDR1 and CDR2: KGHSH and LQKENI. The CDR3 protein is CASSLAGYEQYF. The CDR3 nucleotides are TGTGCCAGCTCACTAGCTGGCTACGAGCAGTACTTC.

The chain uses TRBV6-1 and TRBJ1-1; D possibly corresponds to TRBD1 (6 bases). Germline values: CDR1 MNHNS, CDR2 SASEGT. The germline V and J ends were trimmed by 5 bases and 4 bases, with 14 bases remaining between them. CDR3 length: 14 amino acids. This CDR3 reads CASSKNRVPTEAFF. In nucleotides, the CDR3 is TGTGCCAGCAGTAAAAACAGGGTCCCCACTGAAGCTTTCTTT.

This chain joins TRBV27 and TRBJ1-1; TRBD1 might be the D (6 bases). The CDR3 has 15 residues. With 0 bases removed from V and 3 bases from J, the gap between germline ends came to 11 bases. CDR1 is MNHEY and CDR2 is SMNVEV in the germline V gene (reference sequence). The CDR3 nucleotides read TGTGCCAGCAGTTTATCCTCAGGGGCCTACACTGAAGCTTTCTTT. It specifies CASSLSSGAYTEAFF.

The rearrangement uses TRBV6-1 and TRBJ2-2; D might be TRBD2 (6 bases). V lost 8 bases to trimming and J lost 0 bases, with 10 bases between them. Germline V gives CDR1 MNHNS, CDR2 SASEGT. The CDR3 loop spans 14 amino acids. The CDR3 DNA reads TGTGCCAGCCGGGAGACAGCGAACACCGGGGAGCTGTTTTTT. This gives the protein CASRETANTGELFF.

The rearrangement links TRBV6-6 to TRBJ2-7; 10 bases align to TRBD1. The length of the CDR3 is 15 residues. Trimming took 5 bases from V and 4 from J; bases not matched to a gene: 8. Germline CDR1 reads MNHNY; CDR2 reads SVGAGI (reference sequence). The CDR3 DNA is TGTGCCAGCAGTGTAGTGGGGACAGGGGCGTACGAGCAGTACTTC. As protein: CASSVVGTGAYEQYF.

The rearrangement links TRBV5-4 to TRBJ2-7; D gene ambiguous. CDR3 size: 17 residues. CDR1 is SGHNT, CDR2 YYREEE, per germline (reference sequence). V was trimmed by 0 bases and J by 4 bases, leaving 20 bases between them. CDR3 sequence reads: CASSLAVDLPFSYEQYF. The CDR3 nucleotides read TGTGCCAGCAGCTTGGCCGTCGACTTACCCTTTTCGTACGAGCAGTACTTC.

The chain is built from TRBV5-3 and TRBJ2-1; D perhaps matches TRBD1 (5 bases). TRBV5-3 is treated as an ORF (open reading frame) with a function not yet certain. This CDR3 comprises 13 residues. V was pared by 4 bases and J by 8 bases, with 13 bases between. CDR3 nucleotide sequence: TGTGCCAGAAGCGGAACGCAGGGCGATGAGCAGTTCTTC. It translates to CARSGTQGDEQFF.